Following are 20 T cell receptor beta chains from one sample sequenced in a study of OX40 agonist ivuxolimab in advanced cancers. Clones were sequenced by immunoSEQ multiplex PCR, and TCRdb holds only the in-frame ones, with some missing. This table has 40,000 to 60,000 clones, 88% appearing once. The source material was CD4+ or CD8+ T cells sorted from blood, sampled in a trial of the OX40 agonist ivuxolimab. Receptor source: an adult with an advanced solid tumor such as melanoma, head and neck, liver or kidney cancer.

The CDR3, as DNA: TGTGCCAGCAGCTTGGGACAAGGCGAAAAACTGTTTTTT. Residues: CASSLGQGEKLFF. This sequence joins TRBV11-2 and TRBJ1-4, with D tentatively TRBD1 (6 bases). CDR1 is SGHAT, CDR2 FQNNGV, per germline. The CDR3 spans 13 residues. V was cut by 3 bases and J by 8 bases, with 10 bases left in between.

The CDR3 is CASSQSDRANRELFF. CDR3 coding DNA: TGCGCCAGCAGCCAGTCAGACAGGGCCAACCGGGAGCTGTTTTTT. V usage is TRBV4-1 and J usage is TRBJ2-2, with 7 nucleotides matching TRBD1. CDR3 length: 15 residues. Unmatched junction bases numbered 10, after V lost 3 bases and J lost 9 bases. CDR1 and CDR2 from the germline V gene are MGHRA and YSYEKL.

The V and J genes are TRBV30 and TRBJ2-7; 8 nucleotides agree with TRBD2. Germline CDR1 and CDR2: GTSNPN and SVGIG (reference sequence). CDR3 length equals 16 residues. V was clipped by 0 bases and J by 7 bases; unmatched bases: 14. CDR3 sequence reads: CAWSVGGPAGGYEQYF. CDR3 coding DNA: TGTGCCTGGAGTGTGGGGGGACCCGCGGGAGGTTATGAGCAGTACTTC.

The V call is TRBV7-9, the J call TRBJ1-1; perhaps TRBD1 as D (5 bases). V was pared by 0 bases and J by 1 base, with 15 bases between. The germline CDR1 and CDR2 sequences are SEHNR and FQNEAQ (reference sequence). CDR3 length: 17 residues. CDR3 coding DNA: TGTGCCAGCAGCTTAGCGCGAAGGAGGGACCCGAACACTGAAGCTTTCTTT. This translates into CASSLARRRDPNTEAFF.

The table lists this clone with a count of one. The chain employs TRBV9 and TRBJ1-2; TRBD1 is a possible D gene (6 bases). The germline gives CDR1 SGDLS, CDR2 YYNGEE. The ends were cut back, 2 bases at V and 6 bases at J, with 11 bases in the middle. The CDR3 sequence is 13 residues long. The DNA for the CDR3 is TGTGCCAGCAGCGTTGAACAGGGCCATGGCTACACCTTC. Translated, it gives CASSVEQGHGYTF.

This chain joins TRBV28 and TRBJ1-5, with D unresolved. The V end was cut by 4 bases, the J end by 4 bases, with 5 bases between. This CDR3 is 12 amino acids long. From germline, CDR1 is MDHEN and CDR2 SYDVKM. The CDR3 reads CASSSINQPQHF. In nucleotides, the CDR3 is TGTGCCAGCAGTTCCATTAATCAGCCCCAGCATTTT.

This clone was detected once. The chain uses TRBV2 and TRBJ1-3; D is uncertain. The germline V gene encodes CDR1 SNHLY and CDR2 FYNNEI. The CDR3 covers 11 residues. V was cut by 7 bases and J by 4 bases, with 5 bases left in between. The CDR3 region is CASTLGNTIYF. CDR3 DNA sequence: TGTGCCAGCACCCTGGGAAACACCATATATTTT.

The chain recombines TRBV5-4 with TRBJ2-1; 7 bases agree with TRBD2. The CDR3 totals 13 residues. The V gene's germline CDR1 is SGHNT and CDR2 YYREEE (reference sequence). V trimming: 4 bases; J trimming: 3 bases; junction bases outside the gene matches: 1. The CDR3 reads CASSRDYYNEQFF. The CDR3 DNA follows: TGTGCCAGCAGCCGGGACTACTACAATGAGCAGTTCTTC.

V and J are TRBV10-2 and TRBJ1-2; D is possibly TRBD1 (6 bases). This CDR3 has 15 residues. V was clipped by 3 bases and J by 8 bases, with 19 bases between them. Germline assignment: CDR1 WSHSY and CDR2 SAAADI. CDR3 in DNA: TGCGCCAGCAGTGATAGGGGAACAGGGCCCGGGGGCTACACCTTC. This codes for CASSDRGTGPGGYTF.

This clone has just a few counts. The chain combines TRBV28 with TRBJ1-6; TRBD1 might be the D (5 bases). CDR1 and CDR2 (germline): MDHEN, SYDVKM. The CDR3 totals 17 residues. Trimming pared 5 bases from V and 3 bases from J, leaving 17 bases between. CDR3 coding DNA: TGTGCCAGCAGTCCGCGCCGCGGAGGGGACTATAATTCACCCCTCCACTTT. It codes for CASSPRRGGDYNSPLHF.

The chain recombines TRBV7-9 with TRBJ1-4, with 9 bases lining up with TRBD1. Germline loops: CDR1 SEHNR, CDR2 FQNEAQ (reference sequence). J was trimmed by 8 bases and V by 0 bases; bases with no gene match: 4. CDR3 size: 15 residues. CDR3 coding DNA: TGTGCCAGCAGCTTAGCGGGACAGGGAGTCGAAAAACTGTTTTTT. Protein product: CASSLAGQGVEKLFF.

V usage is TRBV6-5 and J usage is TRBJ1-1; 7 nucleotides agree with TRBD1. Germline V gene data show CDR1 as MNHEY and CDR2 as SVGAGI. The CDR3 runs to 14 residues. Losses at the gene ends were 6 bases for V and 1 base for J; bases not matched to a gene: 5. CDR3 DNA: TGTGCCAGCAGCCTAGGGGGCGAGAACACTGAAGCTTTCTTT. Protein product: CASSLGGENTEAFF.

This chain links TRBV2 with TRBJ2-2; unclear D gene. CDR1 and CDR2 (germline): SNHLY, FYNNEI. The CDR3 is made up of 13 amino acids. V was cut by 6 bases and J by 4 bases, with 9 bases left in between. The CDR3 region has the DNA TGTGCCAGCAGCCAAGTACTCACCGGGGAGCTGTTTTTT. It yields the protein CASSQVLTGELFF.

Turning to this clone: Its ends do not fully match the called genes, so a read error is possible. The chain employs TRBV10-3 and TRBJ1-4; no reliable D call. Per germline, CDR1 ENHRY and CDR2 SYGVKD. The CDR3 is made up of 14 amino acids. The CDR3, as DNA: TGTACCATCAGTTCCCCGGGCCGAATCGAAAAACTGTTTTTT. Translation gives CTISSPGRIEKLFF.

This chain connects TRBV9 to TRBJ1-3; a weak D match, TRBD1 (5 bases). The germline V gene has CDR1 SGDLS and CDR2 YYNGEE. The CDR3 spans 14 residues. Trimming removed 4 bases at V and 2 bases at J, with 10 bases between. Here the CDR3 DNA reads TGTGCCAGCAGCCCCAGGGTAACTGGAAACACCATATATTTT. The encoded protein is CASSPRVTGNTIYF.

The chain is built from TRBV9 and TRBJ2-7; TRBD2 might be the D (6 bases). The CDR3 sequence is 14 residues long. The V end lost 0 bases, the J end lost 7 bases, and 14 bases lay between the germline ends. Germline CDR1 and CDR2: SGDLS and YYNGEE. The CDR3 region has the DNA TGTGCCAGCAGCGTAGATACGGGGGTTAAAGAGCAGTACTTC. Encoded protein: CASSVDTGVKEQYF. The whole variable domain, remainder taken from reference TRBV9 and TRBJ2-7, is DSGVTQTPKHLITATGQRVTLRCSPRSGDLSVYWYQQSLDQGLQFLIQYYNGEERAKGNILERFSAQQFPDLHSELNLSSLELGDSALYFCASSVDTGVKEQYFGPGTRLTVT.

V and J are TRBV5-4 and TRBJ2-7; D is perhaps TRBD1 (6 bases). V was clipped by 2 bases and J by 4 bases, with 7 bases between them. Germline V gene lookup returns CDR1 SGHNT and CDR2 YYREEE (reference sequence). The CDR3 extends over 12 amino acids. Here the CDR3 DNA reads TGTGCCAGCAGCTTAACAGGGTACGAGCAGTACTTC. It yields the protein CASSLTGYEQYF. Variable domain in full (rest from reference TRBV5-4 and TRBJ2-7): ETGVTQSPTHLIKTRGQQVTLRCSSQSGHNTVSWYQQALGQGPQFIFQYYREEENGRGNFPPRFSGLQFPNYSSELNVNALELDDSALYLCASSLTGYEQYFGPGTRLTVT.

The chain is built from TRBV5-1 and TRBJ1-1, with D unresolved. The CDR3 is 13 residues long. V lost 1 base and J 1 base, leaving 5 bases between the germline ends. The germline V gene encodes CDR1 SGHRS and CDR2 YFSETQ. CDR3 DNA sequence: TGCGCCAGCAGCTTGTCGACGAACACTGAAGCTTTCTTT. Its translation: CASSLSTNTEAFF.

This clone was counted a single time. V and J are TRBV15 and TRBJ2-2; the D call may be TRBD1 or TRBD2 (5 bases each). CDR3 length equals 16 residues. Trimming shortened V by 1 base and J by 1 base, and 10 bases separated the two germline ends. CDR1 is LNHNV and CDR2 is YYDKDF in the germline V gene (reference sequence). For the CDR3, the DNA is TGTGCCACCAGCAGAGGGGGGATAATGAACACCGGGGAGCTGTTTTTT. It encodes CATSRGGIMNTGELFF.

V and J are TRBV5-1 and TRBJ1-1; D is unclear. Per germline, CDR1 SGHRS and CDR2 YFSETQ. The CDR3 loop spans 11 amino acids. V was trimmed by 6 bases and J by 6 bases, leaving 9 bases between them. In nucleotides, the CDR3 is TGCGCCAGCAACGTTGGGTCTGAAGCTTTCTTT. Residues: CASNVGSEAFF. The complete variable domain, with remaining parts taken from reference TRBV5-1 and TRBJ1-1, reads KAGVTQTPRYLIKTRGQQVTLSCSPISGHRSVSWYQQTPGQGLQFLFEYFSETQRNKGNFPGRFSGRQFSNSRSEMNVSTLELGDSALYLCASNVGSEAFFGQGTRLTVV.